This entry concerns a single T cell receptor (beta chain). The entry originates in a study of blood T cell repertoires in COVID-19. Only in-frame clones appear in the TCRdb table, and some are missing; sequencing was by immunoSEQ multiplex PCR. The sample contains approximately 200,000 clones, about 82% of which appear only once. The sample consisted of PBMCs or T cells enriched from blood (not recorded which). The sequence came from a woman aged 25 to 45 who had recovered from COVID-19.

The CDR3 region has the DNA TGTGCCAGCAGCTTGACAGTCGGGGTCCGTATCGGGCCCCAGCATTTT. Translation gives CASSLTVGVRIGPQHF. The chain joins TRBV5-6 to TRBJ1-5; D gene unclear. Trimming stripped 1 base from V and 9 bases from J, with 20 bases between. Germline V gene lookup returns CDR1 SGHDT and CDR2 YYEEEE. The CDR3 contains 16 residues.